This T cell receptor (beta chain) was captured in a study of blood T cell repertoires in COVID-19. Study background: The United States, Italy and Spain supplied acute and convalescent COVID-19 samples. T cells, B-cell-depleted T cells, or PBMCs supplied cDNA or gDNA.

With V trimmed by 6 bases and J by 11 bases, 6 bases remained unmatched. CDR1 and CDR2 (germline): KGHSH, LQKENI. This CDR3 region has 12 residues. In the authors' workflow: Estimates of nucleated cell counts were drawn from the amplification of reference gene primers. Produced via immunoSEQ multiplex PCR; TCRdb's table is partial and in-frame only. That table supplies the V and J calls and clone size; D and trimming were determined from the DNA. The sample lists some 200,000 clones; 80% to 85% were seen once. The sequence derives from a woman aged 55 to 70 with acute or convalescent COVID-19. The chain couples TRBV18 to TRBJ1-1, with TRBD1 matching over 10 bases. Input material: peripheral blood. CDR3: CASSPGTGDAFF. DNA of the CDR3: TGTGCCAGCTCTCCCGGGACAGGGGATGCTTTCTTT.